The 21 T cell receptor beta chains presented below share a single source sample, sequenced in a study of persistence of HIV-infected CD4 T cells. The libraries were made with immunoSEQ version 4 in survey mode. Method: immunoSEQ multiplex PCR; TCRdb's copy keeps in-frame clones and lacks some. The sample has 45,000 to 55,000 clones; about 80% are singletons. Stimulation used approximately 9.1 ug/mL lysate from CMV-infected fibroblasts. Sorted nonresponding memory CD4+ T cells were CD40L-negative, CD69-negative, CD45RO-high. No antigen is known for these receptors. The sequencing here drew on CD4+ T cells sorted from PBMCs after approximately 19-hour stimulation, taken from a patient who received antiretroviral therapy. Receptors were obtained from an adult man with HIV who was CMV-seropositive.

The chain couples TRBV5-1 to TRBJ2-7, with a tentative D call TRBD2 (6 bases). The V gene's germline CDR1 is SGHRS and CDR2 YFSETQ. This CDR3 region has 16 residues. Trimming left V 0 bases short and J 0 bases short, with 13 bases between. The CDR3 here is CASSLALSGPSYEQYF. The CDR3 nucleotides are TGCGCCAGCAGCTTGGCCCTCAGCGGGCCCTCCTACGAGCAGTACTTC.

The genes are TRBV6-5 and TRBJ2-1; 9 bases agree with TRBD2. This CDR3 spans 14 amino acids. Germline V lookup: CDR1 MNHEY, CDR2 SVGAGI. The V gene end was trimmed by 0 bases and the J gene end by 9 bases; junction bases not matched to a gene: 3. CDR3 in DNA: TGTGCCAGCAGTTACTCTGCGGGGGGGGGTGAGCAGTTCTTC. It translates to CASSYSAGGGEQFF.

This clone occurred a few times. The chain couples TRBV29-1 to TRBJ1-1; 7 nucleotides agree with TRBD1. V trimming: 2 bases; J trimming: 6 bases; junction bases outside the gene matches: 3. CDR1 and CDR2 from the germline V gene are SQVTM and ANQGSEA. The CDR3 runs to 12 residues. The CDR3 here is CSVETGVSEAFF. The CDR3 DNA is TGCAGCGTTGAAACAGGGGTTTCTGAAGCTTTCTTT. Full variable domain (outside the CDR3, taken from reference TRBV29-1 and TRBJ1-1): SAVISQKPSRDICQRGTSLTIQCQVDSQVTMMFWYRQQPGQSLTLIATANQGSEATYESGFVIDKFPISRPNLTFSTLTVSNMSPEDSSIYLCSVETGVSEAFFGQGTRLTVV.

The gene calls are TRBV10-3 and TRBJ2-2; D may correspond to TRBD1 or TRBD2 (5 bases each). This CDR3 comprises 15 residues. Per the germline V gene, CDR1 is ENHRY and CDR2 is SYGVKD. V was cut by 4 bases and J by 2 bases, with 11 bases left in between. The CDR3, as DNA: TGTGCCATCAGTGGGGCAGGGAGAAACACCGGGGAGCTGTTTTTT. Translating gives CAISGAGRNTGELFF.

On this clone: Other DNA sequences in the same sample also yield this CDR3. V and J are TRBV19 and TRBJ2-3; D is unresolved. Germline CDR1 LNHDA, CDR2 SQIVND (reference sequence). This CDR3 spans 14 amino acids. Trimming removed 7 bases at V and 0 bases at J, with 11 bases between. The CDR3 protein is CASTRTRSTDTQYF. The DNA for the CDR3 is TGTGCCAGTACCCGGACCCGAAGCACAGATACGCAGTATTTT.

The V and J genes are TRBV7-8 and TRBJ1-5; 10 bases map to TRBD1. Germline trimming cut 1 base from V and 6 bases from J; bases unmatched to any gene: 6. The germline V gene has CDR1 SGHVS and CDR2 FQNEAQ. The CDR3 is 16 amino acids. The CDR3, as DNA: TGTGCCAGCAGCTTAGTACGGGACAGGGGTGGTCAGCCCCAGCATTTT. This codes for CASSLVRDRGGQPQHF.

V gene TRBV6-5 combines with J gene TRBJ2-1, with a possible D match to TRBD1 (5 bases). Deletions cut 8 bases from V and 9 bases from J, with 8 bases between. The germline V gene has CDR1 MNHEY and CDR2 SVGAGI. The CDR3 sequence is 10 residues long. The CDR3 loop reads CASGRGEQFF. CDR3 DNA sequence: TGTGCCAGCGGAAGGGGTGAGCAGTTCTTC.

By proportion, this clone is medium-sized (0.01 to 0.1%). The V call is TRBV7-8, the J call TRBJ1-1; the D gene is possibly TRBD1 (5 bases). CDR3 length: 16 amino acids. CDR1 is SGHVS, CDR2 FQNEAQ, per germline. The V end was cut by 1 base, the J end by 1 base, with 13 bases between. The CDR3 sequence: CASSLVGPPGNTEAFF. CDR3 in DNA: TGTGCCAGCAGCTTAGTGGGGCCACCGGGGAACACTGAAGCTTTCTTT.

This clone was found a few times. J is TRBJ1-2 and V is TRBV29-1, with a tentative D call TRBD1 (6 bases). CDR1 and CDR2 from the germline V gene are SQVTM and ANQGSEA. Deletions cut 0 bases from V and 3 bases from J, with 14 bases between. There are 15 residues in the CDR3. CDR3 loop: CSVEERSGAHYGYTF. CDR3 nucleotides: TGCAGCGTTGAAGAAAGATCAGGGGCCCACTATGGCTACACCTTC.

This chain links TRBV12-3 or TRBV12-4 with TRBJ2-7, with 10 bases lining up with TRBD1. This CDR3 has 13 amino acids. Unmatched junction bases numbered 0, after V lost 4 bases and J lost 3 bases. The CDR3 sequence is CASSWTGGYEQYF. For the CDR3, the DNA is TGTGCCAGCAGTTGGACAGGGGGCTACGAGCAGTACTTC.

The chain employs TRBV10-1 and TRBJ2-4; 11 nucleotides agree with TRBD1. Unmatched junction bases numbered 7, after V lost 3 bases and J lost 3 bases. The CDR3 has 17 amino acids. The V gene's germline CDR1 is WNHNN and CDR2 SYGVQD (reference sequence). CDR3 in DNA: TGCGCCAGCAGTGATCATGGACAGGGGGCTAGCAAAAACATTCAGTACTTC. This codes for CASSDHGQGASKNIQYF.

This clone was seen a handful of times. V and J are TRBV12-5 and TRBJ2-1; TRBD1 matches at 10 bases. This CDR3 is 15 amino acids long. V lost 1 base and J lost 6; bases outside the gene matches: 3. Per germline, CDR1 LGHNT and CDR2 FRNRAP. The CDR3 is CASGLERTGGNEQFF. In DNA form, the CDR3 reads TGTGCTAGTGGTTTGGAGCGGACAGGGGGCAATGAGCAGTTCTTC.

The chain recombines TRBV7-2 with TRBJ2-5; TRBD2 matches 13 bases. The CDR3 contains 15 residues. The germline V gene has CDR1 SGHTA and CDR2 FQGNSA. J lost 5 bases, V lost 2 bases, and 2 bases had no gene match. The CDR3 nucleotides are TGTGCCAGCAGCTTACCGACTAGCGGGAGGGAGACCCAGTACTTC. The encoded protein is CASSLPTSGRETQYF. Variable domain in full (rest from reference TRBV7-2 and TRBJ2-5): GAGVSQSPSNKVTEKGKDVELRCDPISGHTALYWYRQSLGQGLEFLIYFQGNSAPDKSGLPSDRFSAERTGGSVSTLTIQRTQQEDSAVYLCASSLPTSGRETQYFGPGTRLLVL.

By its share, this clone is medium-sized. The rearrangement joins TRBV30 to TRBJ1-1; TRBD1 might be the D (6 bases). Trimming shortened V by 5 bases and J by 10 bases, and 20 bases separated the two germline ends. CDR1 and CDR2 from the germline V gene are GTSNPN and SVGIG (reference sequence). This CDR3 is 13 amino acids long. The DNA of the CDR3 is TGTGCCTGGGCGGAGGGACAAGGAGCTGGAGCTTTCTTT. Translated: CAWAEGQGAGAFF.

The chain uses TRBV19 and TRBJ1-6; D gene uncertain. The CDR3 contains 16 residues. Trimming left V 3 bases short and J 9 bases short, with 18 bases between. CDR1 and CDR2 (germline): LNHDA, SQIVND (reference sequence). CDR3 DNA sequence: TGTGCCAGTAGTATCCTAGGCAGGAGTAAGAGTTCACCCCTCCACTTT. Amino acids: CASSILGRSKSSPLHF.

The chain links TRBV14 to TRBJ2-1; D might be TRBD2 (6 bases). The CDR3 covers 21 residues. Germline V gene lookup returns CDR1 SGHDN and CDR2 FVKESK. Trimming removed 1 base at V and 0 bases at J, with 25 bases between. CDR3 protein: CASSQVGSGERGFLSYNEQFF. CDR3 DNA: TGTGCCAGCAGCCAAGTCGGGTCGGGAGAGCGTGGCTTCCTCTCCTACAATGAGCAGTTCTTC.

The chain carries TRBV4-3 and TRBJ2-3, with D unresolved. The length of the CDR3 is 13 residues. V was trimmed by 8 bases and J by 3 bases, leaving 12 bases between them. CDR1 and CDR2 (germline): LGHNA, YSLEER. CDR3 protein: CASSGLTTDTQYF. In nucleotides, the CDR3 is TGCGCCAGCTCGGGCCTTACTACAGATACGCAGTATTTT.

The chain uses TRBV5-5 and TRBJ2-3, with 9 bases aligning to TRBD2. The CDR3 extends over 15 amino acids. Per germline, CDR1 SGHKS and CDR2 YYEKEE (reference sequence). V was pared by 0 bases and J by 4 bases, with 3 bases of the junction left unmatched. The CDR3 DNA is TGTGCCAGCAGCTTGGGTAGCGGGAGATCAGATACGCAGTATTTT. It yields the protein CASSLGSGRSDTQYF.

The V call is TRBV30, the J call TRBJ1-1; 7 nucleotides align to TRBD1. Germline loops: CDR1 GTSNPN, CDR2 SVGIG (reference sequence). V shed 3 bases and J 1 base; nucleotides not matched to a gene: 2. This CDR3 spans 13 amino acids. CDR3 nucleotide sequence: TGTGCCTGGAGGAGACAGGGGAACACTGAAGCTTTCTTT. Residues: CAWRRQGNTEAFF.

The chain uses TRBV6-5 and TRBJ2-7, with D uncertain. This CDR3 contains 11 residues. CDR1 and CDR2 (germline): MNHEY, SVGAGI. V lost 2 bases and J 7 bases, leaving 6 bases between the germline ends. The CDR3 region has the DNA TGTGCCAGCAGTTACGGTGGGGAGCAGTACTTC. This gives the protein CASSYGGEQYF.

The rearrangement links TRBV7-9 to TRBJ2-3; 7 bases are a match to TRBD2. The J segment lost 0 bases and the V segment lost 0 bases, leaving 6 bases of the junction unmatched. The CDR3 consists of 17 residues. Germline V gives CDR1 SEHNR, CDR2 FQNEAQ (reference sequence). CDR3 sequence reads: CASSLASSSGSTDTQYF. CDR3 nucleotides: TGTGCCAGCAGCTTAGCTTCCTCTAGCGGAAGCACAGATACGCAGTATTTT. The variable domain in full, completed from reference TRBV7-9 and TRBJ2-3, reads DTGVSQNPRHKITKRGQNVTFRCDPISEHNRLYWYRQTLGQGPEFLTYFQNEAQLEKSRLLSDRFSAERPKGSFSTLEIQRTEQGDSAMYLCASSLASSSGSTDTQYFGPGTRLTVL.